This is a list of T cell receptor beta chains from one sample in a study of CXCR3-negative and CXCR3-positive naive CD8 T cells. TCRdb reanalyzed the 5' RACE reads, giving one entry per CDR3 protein sequence and no DNA. The table lists roughly 41,000 distinct CDR3 sequences, with approximately 7.7% in the top ten. Sequenced sample: memory CD8+ T cells from blood. The receptors stem from a human donor in good health. Some clones in this sample may be carry-over from other donors' samples. Each CDR3 is given with its conserved first and last residue.

V gene	J gene	CDR3 protein
TRBV14	TRBJ2-3	CASSQESRDRGRTQYF
TRBV6-2/TRBV6-3	TRBJ2-5	CASSYSSATETQETQYF
TRBV7-2	TRBJ2-1	CASSRTPPPLAGGTSYNEQFF
TRBV29-1	TRBJ2-7	CSVELRSSYEQYF
TRBV4-2	TRBJ2-2	CDSRPGTSESQAGELFF
TRBV28	TRBJ2-7	CASSLTTGSSYEQYF
TRBV15	TRBJ2-7	CATSAQDGSSYEQYF
TRBV4-3	TRBJ1-5	CASSPTWGSNQPQHF
TRBV7-6	TRBJ2-1	CASSSPTGSPFF
TRBV28	TRBJ1-1	CASSFSGGLYAFF
TRBV20-1	TRBJ2-7	CSAPGPSYEQYF
TRBV27	TRBJ2-7	CASSWAGPYEQYF
TRBV27	TRBJ2-7	CASSRDGPYEQYF
TRBV6-4	TRBJ2-3	CASSPTGEGFTDTQYF
TRBV29-1	TRBJ2-1	CSARGTFRANEQFF
TRBV4-1	TRBJ2-7	CASSQGYRLRISSYEQYF
TRBV12-3/TRBV12-4	TRBJ2-1	CASSDQPDPHSEQFF
TRBV6-5	TRBJ1-2	CASSYADVFHYTF
TRBV27	TRBJ1-3	CASICSQRGGQSYSGNTIYF
TRBV29-1	TRBJ1-1	CSVEGGVWTEAFF
TRBV6-4	TRBJ2-2	CASSDSGATVELFF
TRBV4-3	TRBJ2-7	CASSQEKGSSYEQYF